This TCR beta chain comes out of a study of CD8 T cells in ankylosing spondylitis. This clonotype was observed a handful of times. Its specificity is unknown. TCRdb redid the calling of the 5' RACE reads with MiXCR, one entry per CDR3 protein. Counted here are under 170,000 distinct CDR3 sequences, roughly 44% occurring once; the ten biggest clones make up roughly 15%. Overall study findings and caveats: Reportedly, matched ankylosing spondylitis synovial fluid was significantly enriched for disease-linked clones.

Per the germline V gene, CDR1 is SNHLY and CDR2 is FYNNEI. The CDR3 has 17 amino acids. V was clipped by 0 bases and J by 7 bases; unmatched bases: 13. The chain employs TRBV2 and TRBJ2-7, with 9 bases identical to TRBD1. What was sequenced was synovial fluid, either unsorted or a sorted T cell fraction (not recorded which). This receptor was identified in a male donor with ankylosing spondylitis. The CDR3 loop reads CASSEAATGGRSGEQYF. The CDR3 bases are TGTGCCAGCAGTGAAGCGGCGACAGGGGGACGGTCGGGGGAGCAGTACTTC.